This T cell receptor (beta chain) was identified in a study of identical twins. This clonotype showed up many times. There are 12 residues in the CDR3. Germline-derived CDR1 and CDR2 are SQVTM and ANQGSEA. V trimming: 4 bases; J trimming: 2 bases; junction bases outside the gene matches: 2. TCRdb passed the 5' RACE reads through MiXCR, listing each CDR3 protein once. The table records 420,000 or so distinct CDR3 sequences, less than 20% of them present only once. Sequenced material: naive T cells sorted from blood. J is TRBJ2-7 and V is TRBV29-1, with TRBD1 matching 7 bases. The receptor's source is a middle-aged man in good health. DNA of the CDR3: TGCAGCGTTGCAAGGGGGCCCTACGAGCAGTACTTC. It yields the protein CSVARGPYEQYF.